Each of the 15 T cell receptor beta chains below was sequenced from the same sample in a study of beta chain features in type 1 diabetes. Whole-study findings and limits: In all four CD4+ subsets, TCRB CDR3 length was significantly, moderately reduced in type 1 diabetes.

What these receptors recognize is not known. The entirety of the isolated RNA underwent reverse transcription, so expressed TCRB transcripts were sequenced. Data came from immunoSEQ multiplex PCR; TCRdb stores just in-frame clones and leaves some out. Of over 650,000 clones listed, about 14% were seen once; the top ten hold roughly 0.04%. Source material: naive CD4+ T cells from blood. The receptors come from a man younger than 35 with type 1 diabetes.

Only a few counts were recorded for this clone. Here the CDR3 DNA reads TGTGCCAGCAGAGGACTAGCGGGAGCTGATGAGCAGTTCTTC. Protein: CASRGLAGADEQFF. The chain has TRBV25-1 and TRBJ2-1, with 13 bases fitting TRBD2. J was trimmed by 8 bases and V by 6 bases; bases with no gene match: 4. In germline, CDR1 is MGHDK, CDR2 SYGVNS. The CDR3 contains 14 residues.

The V call is TRBV25-1, the J call TRBJ2-2, with a possible D match to TRBD2 (6 bases). Germline-derived CDR1 and CDR2 are MGHDK and SYGVNS. The CDR3 consists of 17 residues. V was pared by 4 bases and J by 4 bases, with 19 bases between. CDR3 amino acids: CASSGPPSVYPTGELFF. The CDR3 bases are TGTGCCAGCAGTGGCCCACCTAGCGTTTATCCCACCGGGGAGCTGTTTTTT.

The chain is built from TRBV18 and TRBJ2-7; TRBD1 agrees at 9 bases. The length of the CDR3 is 15 residues. With V trimmed by 2 bases and J by 3 bases, 5 bases remained unmatched. CDR1 and CDR2 from the germline V gene are KGHSH and LQKENI. CDR3 sequence: CASSPDRGVFYEQYF. For the CDR3, the DNA is TGTGCCAGCTCACCAGACAGGGGGGTCTTCTACGAGCAGTACTTC.

J is TRBJ2-7 and V is TRBV20-1; unclear D gene. The V gene lost 1 base and the J gene lost 9 bases, with 10 bases spanning the gap. The CDR3 runs 11 residues. CDR1 is DFQATT, CDR2 SNEGSKA, per germline (reference sequence). The DNA of the CDR3 is TGCAGTGCTAGAGGCGGTTATGGGCAGTACTTC. Translation gives CSARGGYGQYF.

The V call is TRBV28, the J call TRBJ1-1; unclear D gene. Deletions cut 6 bases from V and 7 bases from J, with 6 bases between. Germline CDR1 reads MDHEN; CDR2 reads SYDVKM. The CDR3 runs 10 residues. CDR3 sequence (DNA): TGTGCCAGCAGGGCTAATGAAGCTTTCTTT. It specifies CASRANEAFF.

The chain joins TRBV30 to TRBJ1-3; tentative D call: TRBD1 (5 bases). In germline, CDR1 is GTSNPN, CDR2 SVGIG (reference sequence). The CDR3 contains 13 residues. CDR3 DNA: TGTGCGCAAGACAGAGCGGATGGAAACACCATATATTTT. As protein: CAQDRADGNTIYF.

The chain recombines TRBV2 with TRBJ1-5; D might be TRBD1 (5 bases). The V and J ends lost 7 bases and 5 bases respectively, with 15 bases between them. Germline assignment: CDR1 SNHLY and CDR2 FYNNEI. CDR3 length: 14 residues. The CDR3 here is CASKKERGDQPQHF. Written as DNA, the CDR3 is TGTGCCAGCAAGAAAGAGAGGGGCGATCAGCCCCAGCATTTT.

The sample holds a few counts of this clone. The V and J genes are TRBV7-2 and TRBJ2-1, with 12 bases aligning to TRBD2. V gave up 5 bases and J gave up 8 bases; unmatched junction bases: 4. Germline loops: CDR1 SGHTA, CDR2 FQGNSA. The CDR3 spans 14 residues. CDR3 coding DNA: TGTGCCAGCAGCCTCCCTAGCGGGAGGGATGAGCAGTTCTTC. Amino acid sequence: CASSLPSGRDEQFF.

This clone was seen a few times. The gene calls are TRBV19 and TRBJ2-2; 9 positions match TRBD1. With 7 bases clipped from V and 7 bases from J, the junction kept 7 bases outside the gene matches. Germline assignment: CDR1 LNHDA and CDR2 SQIVND (reference sequence). The length of the CDR3 is 14 residues. CDR3 protein: CASTTGGAGGELFF. The CDR3 DNA follows: TGTGCCAGTACTACAGGGGGCGCGGGCGGGGAGCTGTTTTTT.

This clone was seen a handful of times. The chain recombines TRBV9 with TRBJ2-6, with D unresolved. The CDR3 runs 15 residues. The V end lost 0 bases, the J end lost 0 bases, and 4 bases lay between the germline ends. CDR1 is SGDLS, CDR2 YYNGEE, per germline. CDR3 loop: CASSVEPSGANVLTF. CDR3 in DNA: TGTGCCAGCAGCGTAGAGCCCTCTGGGGCCAACGTCCTGACTTTC.

The V call is TRBV29-1, the J call TRBJ1-5; the match to TRBD1 covers 7 bases. The V gene's germline CDR1 is SQVTM and CDR2 ANQGSEA. The CDR3 is made up of 13 amino acids. The trim removed 7 bases at V and 3 bases at J, leaving 6 bases unmatched. As DNA, the CDR3 is TGCAGCGCCGCAGGGGGGTCCAATCAGCCCCAGCATTTT. Translation: CSAAGGSNQPQHF.

The rearrangement joins TRBV9 to TRBJ2-5; tentatively, D is TRBD2 (6 bases). Germline values: CDR1 SGDLS, CDR2 YYNGEE. V gave up 7 bases and J gave up 5 bases, with 18 bases separating them. The CDR3 extends over 14 amino acids. CDR3 coding DNA: TGTGCCAGCGGGGGGACCGGAGCCTCGGAGACCCAGTACTTC. This translates into CASGGTGASETQYF.

This clone showed up just a few times. Other DNA sequences of this sample code for an identical CDR3. The J gene is TRBJ2-2, the V gene TRBV30, with D maybe TRBD2 (5 bases). The CDR3 spans 13 residues. Trimming pared 0 bases from V and 6 bases from J, leaving 8 bases between. The germline V gene encodes CDR1 GTSNPN and CDR2 SVGIG (reference sequence). The CDR3 protein is CAWSVLGAGELFF. In DNA, the CDR3 is TGTGCCTGGAGTGTACTCGGGGCCGGGGAGCTGTTTTTT. The entire variable domain, with the rest obtained from reference TRBV30 and TRBJ2-2, is as follows: SQTIHQWPATLVQPVGSPLSLECTVEGTSNPNLYWYRQAAGRGLQLLFYSVGIGQISSEVPQNLSASRPQDRQFILSSKKLLLSDSGFYLCAWSVLGAGELFFGEGSRLTVL.

This clone has just a few counts. The chain combines TRBV18 with TRBJ2-7; D is ambiguous. CDR1 and CDR2 from the germline V gene are KGHSH and LQKENI. With 2 bases removed from V and 5 bases from J, the gap between germline ends came to 13 bases. The CDR3 loop spans 14 amino acids. The DNA of the CDR3 is TGTGCCAGCTCACCATTGTCGCCAGGCGACGAGCAGTACTTC. Protein product: CASSPLSPGDEQYF.

This clone has a handful of counts. J is TRBJ2-7 and V is TRBV19; D unresolved. Trimming removed 3 bases at V and 3 bases at J, with 9 bases between. Germline CDR1 LNHDA, CDR2 SQIVND (reference sequence). The CDR3 has 13 residues. The CDR3 DNA follows: TGTGCCAGTAGTATGGCACGGTTCTACGAGCAGTACTTC. Its protein is CASSMARFYEQYF.